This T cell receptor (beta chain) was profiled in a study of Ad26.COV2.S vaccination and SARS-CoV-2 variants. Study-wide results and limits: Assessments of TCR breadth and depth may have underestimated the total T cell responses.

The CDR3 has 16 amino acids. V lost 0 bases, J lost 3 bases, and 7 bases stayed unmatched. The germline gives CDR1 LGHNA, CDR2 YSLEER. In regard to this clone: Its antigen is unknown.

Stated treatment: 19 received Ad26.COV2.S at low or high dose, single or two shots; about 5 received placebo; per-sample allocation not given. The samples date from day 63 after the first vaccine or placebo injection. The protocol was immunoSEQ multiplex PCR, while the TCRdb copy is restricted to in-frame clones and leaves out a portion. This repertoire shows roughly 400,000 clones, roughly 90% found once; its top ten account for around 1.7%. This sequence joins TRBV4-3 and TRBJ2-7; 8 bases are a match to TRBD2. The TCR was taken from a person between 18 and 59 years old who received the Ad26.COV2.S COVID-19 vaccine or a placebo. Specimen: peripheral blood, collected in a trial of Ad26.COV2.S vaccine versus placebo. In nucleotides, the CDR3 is TGCGCCAGCAGCCAAGATCACCTAGCGGGCAACTACGAGCAGTACTTC. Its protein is CASSQDHLAGNYEQYF.